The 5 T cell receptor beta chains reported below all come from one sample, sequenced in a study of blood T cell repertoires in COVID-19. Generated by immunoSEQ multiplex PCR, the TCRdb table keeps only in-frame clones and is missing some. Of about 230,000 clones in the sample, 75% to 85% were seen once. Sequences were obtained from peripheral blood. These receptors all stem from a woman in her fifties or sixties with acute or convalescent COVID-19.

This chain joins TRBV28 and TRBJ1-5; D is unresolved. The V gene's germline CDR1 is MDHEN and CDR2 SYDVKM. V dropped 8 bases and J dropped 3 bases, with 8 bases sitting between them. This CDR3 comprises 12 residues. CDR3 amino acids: CASRGPNQPQHF. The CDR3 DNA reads TGTGCCAGCCGGGGTCCCAATCAGCCCCAGCATTTT. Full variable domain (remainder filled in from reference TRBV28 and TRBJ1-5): DVKVTQSSRYLVKRTGEKVFLECVQDMDHENMFWYRQDPGLGLRLIYFSYDVKMKEKGDIPEGYSVSREKKERFSLILESASTNQTSMYLCASRGPNQPQHFGDGTRLSIL.

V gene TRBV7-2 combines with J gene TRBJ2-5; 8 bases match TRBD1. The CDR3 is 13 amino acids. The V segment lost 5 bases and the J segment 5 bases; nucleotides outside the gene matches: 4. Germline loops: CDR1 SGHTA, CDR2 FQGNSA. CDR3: CASSQGQAETQYF. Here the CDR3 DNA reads TGTGCCAGCAGCCAGGGACAGGCGGAGACCCAGTACTTC. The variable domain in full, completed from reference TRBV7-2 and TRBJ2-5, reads GAGVSQSPSNKVTEKGKDVELRCDPISGHTALYWYRQSLGQGLEFLIYFQGNSAPDKSGLPSDRFSAERTGGSVSTLTIQRTQQEDSAVYLCASSQGQAETQYFGPGTRLLVL.

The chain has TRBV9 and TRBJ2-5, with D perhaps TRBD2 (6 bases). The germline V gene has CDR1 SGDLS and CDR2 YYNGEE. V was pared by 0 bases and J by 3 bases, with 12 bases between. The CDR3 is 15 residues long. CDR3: CASSVAGGNEETQYF. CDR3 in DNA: TGTGCCAGCAGCGTAGCCGGGGGTAACGAAGAGACCCAGTACTTC.

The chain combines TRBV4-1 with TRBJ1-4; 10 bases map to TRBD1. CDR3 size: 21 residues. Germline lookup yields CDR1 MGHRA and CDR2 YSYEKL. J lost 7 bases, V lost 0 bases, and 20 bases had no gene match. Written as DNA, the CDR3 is TGCGCCAGCAGCCAAGAGCGGGACAGGGGATTCACGGTCCGGACACCTGAAAAACTGTTTTTT. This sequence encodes CASSQERDRGFTVRTPEKLFF.

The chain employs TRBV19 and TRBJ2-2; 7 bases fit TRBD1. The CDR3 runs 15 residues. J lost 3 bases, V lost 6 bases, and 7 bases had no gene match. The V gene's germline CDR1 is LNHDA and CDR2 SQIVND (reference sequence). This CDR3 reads CASRETGFYTGELFF. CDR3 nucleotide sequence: TGTGCCAGTAGGGAGACAGGGTTTTACACCGGGGAGCTGTTTTTT.